This T cell receptor beta chain is from a study of regulatory dendritic cells for organ transplantation. Overall study findings and caveats: Memory CD8+ clonal expansion seemed more limited with regulatory than mature dendritic cells.

Assay: immunoSEQ multiplex PCR; the TCRdb copy retains only in-frame clones and omits some. The table shows fewer than 40,000 clones, with 85% to 90% occurring only once. As to this clone: The antigen is undetermined.

Germline trimming cut 3 bases from V and 0 bases from J; bases unmatched to any gene: 5. CDR1 is SGHNT and CDR2 is YYREEE in the germline V gene (reference sequence). CDR3 length: 15 amino acids. The clonotype was recovered from a human donor in good health. The rearrangement joins TRBV5-4 to TRBJ1-1, with 7 bases identical to TRBD1. Sequences were obtained from naive CD4+ T cells from blood. Subset defined: CD45RA+ naive T cells. CDR3 amino acids: CASSSSGQLNTEAFF. CDR3 nucleotides: TGTGCCAGCAGCTCATCGGGACAGTTGAACACTGAAGCTTTCTTT.